The clone carrying this TCR beta chain was observed a few times. Antigen unknown. This CDR3 is built from 14 residues. Germline values: CDR1 LNHDA, CDR2 SQIVND (reference sequence). The V end was cut by 6 bases, the J end by 1 base, with 12 bases between. Thawed unstimulated PBMCs were FACS-sorted by CD3, CD4 and CD8 into two populations. The source of the sample is a study of T cell clones after liver transplantation. Study details: Apart from a few HCV-positive recipients, transplants were for non-autoimmune, non-viral reasons. Overall study results and limits: These preliminary findings come from unstandardized post-transplant sampling times.

Assay: immunoSEQ multiplex PCR; the TCRdb copy retains only in-frame clones and omits some. The data hold approximately 100,000 clones, with around 86% observed a single time. The source material was CD4+ T cells from blood, sampled before liver transplant. The V call is TRBV19, the J call TRBJ1-2; a possible D gene is TRBD1 (5 bases). The TCR originated in a human donor who received a liver transplant. The CDR3 nucleotides are TGTGCCAGTAGCCCAGGGAGAGGTAACTATGGCTACACCTTC. Translating it yields CASSPGRGNYGYTF.